This entry is about one TCR beta chain. Its target is unknown. This CDR3 contains 13 residues. CDR1 and CDR2 from the germline V gene are DFQATT and SNEGSKA (reference sequence). TCRdb re-called the 5' RACE reads and gives one entry per CDR3 protein, without DNA. The table for this sample gives some 150,000 distinct CDR3 sequences. This sample is drawn from a study of monozygotic twins with inflammatory bowel disease. Study-wide points: Treatment differences in immunosuppression may have added variability to the repertoires of patients. The study found lower TCRbeta diversity (inverse Simpson) in IBD patients than in healthy co-twins.

This clonotype originated in a human donor with ulcerative colitis or Crohn's disease, or a healthy co-twin of an affected twin (not recorded which). The chain recombines TRBV20-1 with TRBJ2-3. The sequencing input was blood. This chain's CDR3 is CSAGAASTDTQYF.